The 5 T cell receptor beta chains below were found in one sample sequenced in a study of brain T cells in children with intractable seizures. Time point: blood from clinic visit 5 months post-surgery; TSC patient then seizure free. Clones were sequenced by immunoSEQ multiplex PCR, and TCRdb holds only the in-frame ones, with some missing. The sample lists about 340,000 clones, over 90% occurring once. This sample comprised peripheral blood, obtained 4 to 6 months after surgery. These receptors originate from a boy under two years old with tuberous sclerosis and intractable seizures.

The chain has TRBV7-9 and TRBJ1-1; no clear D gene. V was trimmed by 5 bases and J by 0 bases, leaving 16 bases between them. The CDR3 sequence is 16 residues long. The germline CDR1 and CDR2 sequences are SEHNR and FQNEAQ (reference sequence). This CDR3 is CASSRGGMIMNTEAFF. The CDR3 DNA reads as TGTGCCAGCAGCCGTGGTGGTATGATCATGAACACTGAAGCTTTCTTT.

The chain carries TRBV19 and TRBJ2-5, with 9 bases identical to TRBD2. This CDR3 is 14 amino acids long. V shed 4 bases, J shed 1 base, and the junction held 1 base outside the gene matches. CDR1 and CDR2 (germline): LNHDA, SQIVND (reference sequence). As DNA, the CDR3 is TGTGCCAGTAGTACGACTAGCGGCCAAGAGACCCAGTACTTC. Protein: CASSTTSGQETQYF.

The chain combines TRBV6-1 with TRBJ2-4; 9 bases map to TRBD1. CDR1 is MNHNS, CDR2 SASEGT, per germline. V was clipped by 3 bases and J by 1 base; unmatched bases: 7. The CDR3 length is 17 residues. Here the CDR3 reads CASSDPGQGIAKNIQYF. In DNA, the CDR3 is TGTGCCAGCAGTGACCCGGGACAGGGTATTGCCAAAAACATTCAGTACTTC.

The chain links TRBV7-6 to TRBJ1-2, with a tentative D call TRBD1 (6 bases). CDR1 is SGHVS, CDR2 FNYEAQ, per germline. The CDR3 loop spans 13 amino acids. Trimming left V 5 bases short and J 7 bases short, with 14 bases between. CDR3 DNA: TGTGCCAGCAGCCCGGGGGGAGGGGGTGGCTACACCTTC. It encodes CASSPGGGGGYTF.

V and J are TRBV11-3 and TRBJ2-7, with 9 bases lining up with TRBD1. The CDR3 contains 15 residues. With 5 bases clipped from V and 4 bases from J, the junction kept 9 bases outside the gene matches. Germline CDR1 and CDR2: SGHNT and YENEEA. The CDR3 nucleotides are TGTGCCAGCAGCGCCACAGGGGGCGCGGAATACGAGCAGTACTTC. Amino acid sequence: CASSATGGAEYEQYF.